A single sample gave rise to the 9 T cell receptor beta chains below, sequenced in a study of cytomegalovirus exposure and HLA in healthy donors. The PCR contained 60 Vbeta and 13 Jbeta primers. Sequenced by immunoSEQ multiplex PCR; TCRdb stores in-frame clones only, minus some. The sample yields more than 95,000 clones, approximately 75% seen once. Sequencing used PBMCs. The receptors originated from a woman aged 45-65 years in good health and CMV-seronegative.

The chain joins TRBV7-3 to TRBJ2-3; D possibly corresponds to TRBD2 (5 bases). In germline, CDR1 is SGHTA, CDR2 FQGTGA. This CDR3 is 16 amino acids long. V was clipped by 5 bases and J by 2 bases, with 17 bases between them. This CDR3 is CASSPTSAGLTDTQYF. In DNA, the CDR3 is TGTGCCAGCAGCCCTACTTCTGCGGGCCTCACAGATACGCAGTATTTT.

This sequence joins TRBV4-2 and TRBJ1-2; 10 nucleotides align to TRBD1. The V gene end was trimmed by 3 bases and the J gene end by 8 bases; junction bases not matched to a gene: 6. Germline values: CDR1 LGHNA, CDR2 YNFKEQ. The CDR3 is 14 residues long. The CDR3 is CASSQRTGGSGYTF. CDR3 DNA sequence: TGTGCCAGCAGCCAGAGGACAGGGGGTTCCGGCTACACCTTC.

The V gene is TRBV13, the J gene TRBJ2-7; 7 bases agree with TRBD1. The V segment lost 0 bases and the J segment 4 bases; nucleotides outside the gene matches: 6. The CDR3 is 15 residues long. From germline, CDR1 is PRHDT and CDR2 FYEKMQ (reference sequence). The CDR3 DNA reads TGTGCCAGCAGCTTAGGGACAGGGATTTTGTACGAGCAGTACTTC. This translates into CASSLGTGILYEQYF.

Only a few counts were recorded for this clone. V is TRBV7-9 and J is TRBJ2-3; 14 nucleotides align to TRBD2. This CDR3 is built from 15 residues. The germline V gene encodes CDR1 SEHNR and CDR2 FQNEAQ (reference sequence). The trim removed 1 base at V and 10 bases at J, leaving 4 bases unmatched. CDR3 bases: TGTGCCAGCAGCTTAGTGGGACTAGCGGGAGTTGCGCAGTATTTT. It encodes CASSLVGLAGVAQYF.

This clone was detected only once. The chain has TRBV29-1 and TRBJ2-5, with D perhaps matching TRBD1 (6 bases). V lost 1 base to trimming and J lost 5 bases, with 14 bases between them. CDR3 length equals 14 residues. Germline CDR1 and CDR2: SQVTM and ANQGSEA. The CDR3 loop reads CSVEGGRGKETQYF. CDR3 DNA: TGCAGCGTTGAAGGGGGCAGGGGAAAGGAGACCCAGTACTTC.

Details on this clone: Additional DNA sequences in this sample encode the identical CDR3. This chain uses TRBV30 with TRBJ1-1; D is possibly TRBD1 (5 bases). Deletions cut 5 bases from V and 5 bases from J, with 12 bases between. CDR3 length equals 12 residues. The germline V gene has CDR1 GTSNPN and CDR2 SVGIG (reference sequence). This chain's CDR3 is CAWGRGGTEAFF. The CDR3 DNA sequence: TGTGCCTGGGGACGGGGGGGAACTGAAGCTTTCTTT. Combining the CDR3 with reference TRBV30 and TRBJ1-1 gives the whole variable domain SQTIHQWPATLVQPVGSPLSLECTVEGTSNPNLYWYRQAAGRGLQLLFYSVGIGQISSEVPQNLSASRPQDRQFILSSKKLLLSDSGFYLCAWGRGGTEAFFGQGTRLTVV.

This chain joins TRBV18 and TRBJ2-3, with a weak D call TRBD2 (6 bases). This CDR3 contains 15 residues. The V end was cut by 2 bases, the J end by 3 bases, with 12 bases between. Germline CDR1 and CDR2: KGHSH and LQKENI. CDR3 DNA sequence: TGTGCCAGCTCACCAGCCACTAGCTTAACAGATACGCAGTATTTT. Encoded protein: CASSPATSLTDTQYF.

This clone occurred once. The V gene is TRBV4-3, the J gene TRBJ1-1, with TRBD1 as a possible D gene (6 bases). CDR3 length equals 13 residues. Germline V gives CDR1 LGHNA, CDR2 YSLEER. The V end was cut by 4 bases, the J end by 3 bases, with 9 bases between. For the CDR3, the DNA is TGCGCCAGCAGCCTACAGGGAGACACTGAAGCTTTCTTT. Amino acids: CASSLQGDTEAFF.

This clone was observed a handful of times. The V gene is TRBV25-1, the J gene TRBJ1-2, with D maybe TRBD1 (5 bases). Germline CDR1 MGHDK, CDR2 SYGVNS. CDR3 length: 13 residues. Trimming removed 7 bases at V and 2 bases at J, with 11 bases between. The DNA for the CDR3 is TGTGCCAGCACCCAGACAGCGAACTATGGCTACACCTTC. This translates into CASTQTANYGYTF.